This is a list of T cell receptor beta chains from one sample in a study of CD8+ T cells in alopecia areata. Measured with immunoSEQ multiplex PCR; TCRdb has only the in-frame clones, and not every one. The sample has 140,000 or so clones, 51% seen once; the top ten hold over 0.75%. The sequencing here drew on CD4+ T cells sorted from blood, taken at week 0. The receptor set was obtained from a human donor with alopecia areata. Each CDR3 is given with its conserved first and last residue. A D gene is named only where the DNA matches it firmly. The size entry is marked missing in some rows and otherwise reads once, few, many or a size class.

D gene	V gene	clone size	J gene	CDR3 protein	CDR3 DNA
TRBD1	TRBV5-6	NA	TRBJ2-5	CASSLVGTGTQETQYF	TGTGCCAGCAGCTTGGTAGGGACAGGAACCCAAGAGACCCAGTACTTC
NA	TRBV28	NA	TRBJ2-3	CASSFLDPDTQYF	TGTGCCAGCAGTTTCCTAGACCCAGATACGCAGTATTTT
NA	TRBV19	NA	TRBJ2-1	CASSIRPGSSYNEQFF	TGTGCCAGTAGTATCCGTCCGGGATCCTCCTACAATGAGCAGTTCTTC
NA	TRBV5-1	few	TRBJ2-3	CASSTPGADTQYF	TGCGCCAGCAGCACCCCGGGGGCAGATACGCAGTATTTT
TRBD1	TRBV25-1	NA	TRBJ1-2	CASSLGTGRRGYTF	TGTGCCAGCAGTCTTGGGACAGGGCGACGTGGCTACACCTTC
TRBD2	TRBV6-5	NA	TRBJ2-2	CASSRGGANTGELFF	TGTGCCAGCAGCCGCGGGGGGGCGAACACCGGGGAGCTGTTTTTT
NA	TRBV30	NA	TRBJ2-6	CAWRGGGAGANVLTF	TGTGCCTGGAGGGGCGGCGGGGCTGGGGCCAACGTCCTGACTTTC
TRBD2	TRBV25-1	NA	TRBJ2-3	CASRGAGGTDTQYF	TGTGCCAGTAGGGGCGCGGGAGGCACAGATACGCAGTATTTT
NA	TRBV29-1	NA	TRBJ2-2	CSVEDSKGGVTGELFF	TGCAGCGTTGAAGATAGTAAAGGGGGGGTCACCGGGGAGCTGTTTTTT
NA	TRBV2	NA	TRBJ1-1	CASVGPKAFF	TGTGCCAGCGTCGGCCCCAAGGCTTTCTTT
TRBD1	TRBV6-6	NA	TRBJ2-7	CASGPGQGPYEQYF	TGTGCCAGCGGTCCGGGACAGGGACCCTACGAGCAGTACTTC
TRBD1	TRBV7-6	NA	TRBJ1-4	CASSLARTGGEKLFF	TGTGCCAGCAGCTTAGCCCGGACAGGGGGTGAAAAACTGTTTTTT
NA	TRBV29-1	NA	TRBJ1-5	CSVPDTYSNQPQHF	TGCAGCGTTCCTGACACTTATAGCAATCAGCCCCAGCATTTT
NA	TRBV11-3	NA	TRBJ2-5	CASSLRGGGETQYF	TGTGCCAGCAGCTTAAGGGGCGGAGGAGAGACCCAGTACTTC
TRBD1	TRBV6-6	NA	TRBJ1-5	CATADRAYSNQPQHF	TGTGCCACCGCCGACAGGGCCTATAGCAATCAGCCCCAGCATTTT
NA	TRBV4-2	once	TRBJ2-5	CASSQRTPGKETQYF	TGTGCCAGCAGCCAGAGGACCCCCGGCAAAGAGACCCAGTACTTC
NA	TRBV29-1	NA	TRBJ1-1	CSVVRQGLNTEAFF	TGCAGCGTTGTACGGCAAGGATTGAACACTGAAGCTTTCTTT
NA	TRBV6-5	NA	TRBJ1-3	CATGSGGGNTIYF	TGTGCCACCGGTTCGGGGGGAGGAAACACCATATATTTT
NA	TRBV30	few	TRBJ2-5	CAWSVRKTQYF	TGTGCCTGGAGTGTAAGGAAGACCCAGTACTTC
TRBD1	TRBV19	NA	TRBJ1-5	CASSIFTGGLQPQHF	TGTGCCAGTAGTATATTTACAGGGGGGTTGCAGCCCCAGCATTTT
NA	TRBV30	many	TRBJ2-7	CAWSVTLEQYF	TGTGCCTGGAGTGTAACCCTCGAGCAGTACTTC
NA	TRBV29-1	few	TRBJ2-1	CSVGRVTYNEQFF	TGCAGCGTTGGAAGGGTCACCTACAATGAGCAGTTCTTC
NA	TRBV5-4	NA	TRBJ2-1	CASSPRGAGQPYNEQFF	TGTGCCAGCAGCCCTCGTGGGGCGGGACAGCCCTACAATGAGCAGTTCTTC
NA	TRBV20-1	NA	TRBJ1-2	CSPKLAYGYTF	TGCAGTCCTAAATTGGCCTATGGCTACACCTTC
NA	TRBV7-2	few	TRBJ2-4	CASSSGRQQGYENIQYF	TGTGCCAGCAGCTCGGGAAGACAGCAGGGGTATGAAAACATTCAGTACTTC
NA	TRBV19	NA	TRBJ2-5	CASSRQDQETQYF	TGTGCCAGCTCCCGACAGGACCAAGAGACCCAGTACTTC
NA	TRBV7-2	once	TRBJ2-4	CASSDRRGDGKNIQYF	TGTGCCAGCAGCGACCGCAGGGGTGACGGCAAAAACATTCAGTACTTC
TRBD2	TRBV28	NA	TRBJ2-3	CAITAGVGAQYF	TGTGCCATCACAGCGGGAGTTGGGGCGCAGTATTTT
NA	TRBV9	NA	TRBJ2-2	CASSVIGDTGELFF	TGTGCCAGCAGCGTAATAGGGGACACCGGGGAGCTGTTTTTT
TRBD1	TRBV18	NA	TRBJ1-2	CASSPQQGDYGYTF	TGTGCCAGCTCACCACAACAGGGGGACTATGGCTACACCTTC
TRBD1	TRBV30	few	TRBJ2-2	CAVDRGGQPNTGELFF	TGTGCGGTGGACAGGGGAGGACAACCGAACACCGGGGAGCTGTTTTTT
NA	TRBV7-9	NA	TRBJ2-4	CASSFGQAKNIQYF	TGTGCCAGCAGCTTTGGCCAAGCCAAAAACATTCAGTACTTC
NA	TRBV4-1	once	TRBJ2-3	CASSQVGVGDTQYF	TGCGCCAGCAGCCAAGTGGGGGTGGGGGATACGCAGTATTTT
TRBD2	TRBV5-1	NA	TRBJ2-5	CASSQSGTSLETQYF	TGCGCCAGCAGCCAATCCGGGACTAGTCTGGAGACCCAGTACTTC
NA	TRBV6-6	few	TRBJ1-2	CASSYNGYTF	TGTGCCAGCAGTTACAATGGCTACACCTTC
NA	TRBV4-1	few	TRBJ1-2	CASSQGYRLDFYGYTF	TGCGCCAGCAGCCAAGGATACAGGCTTGACTTTTATGGCTACACCTTC
TRBD1	TRBV5-1	NA	TRBJ2-7	CASSVSGTAPYEQYF	TGCGCCAGCAGCGTCTCCGGGACAGCTCCCTACGAGCAGTACTTC
NA	TRBV30	NA	TRBJ1-5	CAWRDSGAPAQHF	TGTGCCTGGAGGGACAGCGGTGCTCCAGCCCAGCATTTT
NA	TRBV5-1	NA	TRBJ2-5	CASSLAETQYF	TGCGCCAGCAGCTTGGCGGAGACCCAGTACTTC
NA	TRBV29-1	few	TRBJ1-1	CSVGGRATEAFF	TGCAGCGTTGGTGGGCGTGCCACTGAAGCTTTCTTT
NA	TRBV2	NA	TRBJ2-3	CASFEDGPFNPDTQYF	TGTGCCAGCTTCGAAGACGGGCCGTTTAATCCAGATACGCAGTATTTT
NA	TRBV7-2	NA	TRBJ2-7	CASSKRDGPYEQYF	TGTGCCAGCAGCAAACGGGACGGACCCTACGAGCAGTACTTC
NA	TRBV11-1	NA	TRBJ2-3	CASCRVSTDTQYF	TGTGCCAGCTGTAGGGTTAGCACAGATACGCAGTATTTT
NA	TRBV30	NA	TRBJ2-7	CAWSVNTEQYF	TGTGCCTGGAGTGTAAATACCGAGCAGTACTTC
TRBD1	TRBV30	NA	TRBJ1-5	CAWSFRGRNQPQHF	TGTGCCTGGAGCTTCAGGGGGCGAAATCAGCCCCAGCATTTT
NA	TRBV15	few	TRBJ2-2	CASRTEPNTGELFF	TGTGCCTCCAGGACAGAACCGAACACCGGGGAGCTGTTTTTT
NA	TRBV6-6	few	TRBJ2-7	CASTPGPLDSYEQYF	TGTGCCAGCACCCCAGGACCTTTGGACTCCTACGAGCAGTACTTC
NA	TRBV4-2	NA	TRBJ2-3	CASSQVGGVWTDTQYF	TGTGCCAGCAGCCAAGTCGGGGGAGTGTGGACAGATACGCAGTATTTT
NA	TRBV30	NA	TRBJ2-3	CAWRRGADTQYF	TGTGCCTGGCGGAGGGGCGCAGATACGCAGTATTTT
TRBD2	TRBV5-1	few	TRBJ2-1	CASSLGRTRVQGNEQFF	TGCGCCAGCAGCCTGGGGAGGACTAGGGTGCAAGGCAATGAGCAGTTCTTC
NA	TRBV4-2	few	TRBJ2-3	CASSQESTDTQYF	TGTGCCAGCAGCCAAGAATCCACAGATACGCAGTATTTT
TRBD1	TRBV11-1	NA	TRBJ2-7	CASSSMGRDRISYEQYF	TGTGCCAGCAGCTCAATGGGGCGGGACAGGATCTCCTACGAGCAGTACTTC